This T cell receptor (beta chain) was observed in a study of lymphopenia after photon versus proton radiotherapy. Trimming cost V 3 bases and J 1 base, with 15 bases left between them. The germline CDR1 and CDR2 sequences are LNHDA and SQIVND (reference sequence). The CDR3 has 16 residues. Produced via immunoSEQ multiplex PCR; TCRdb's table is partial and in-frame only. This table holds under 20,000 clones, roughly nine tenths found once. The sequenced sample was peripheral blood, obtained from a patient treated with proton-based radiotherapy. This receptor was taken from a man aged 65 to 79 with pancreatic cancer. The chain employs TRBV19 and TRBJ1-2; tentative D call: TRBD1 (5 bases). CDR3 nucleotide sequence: TGTGCCAGTAGTATTCCGGGATCGAGGGGTAACTATGGCTACACCTTC. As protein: CASSIPGSRGNYGYTF. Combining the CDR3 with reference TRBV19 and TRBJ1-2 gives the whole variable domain DGGITQSPKYLFRKEGQNVTLSCEQNLNHDAMYWYRQDPGQGLRLIYYSQIVNDFQKGDIAEGYSVSREKKESFPLTVTSAQKNPTAFYLCASSIPGSRGNYGYTFGSGTRLTVV.